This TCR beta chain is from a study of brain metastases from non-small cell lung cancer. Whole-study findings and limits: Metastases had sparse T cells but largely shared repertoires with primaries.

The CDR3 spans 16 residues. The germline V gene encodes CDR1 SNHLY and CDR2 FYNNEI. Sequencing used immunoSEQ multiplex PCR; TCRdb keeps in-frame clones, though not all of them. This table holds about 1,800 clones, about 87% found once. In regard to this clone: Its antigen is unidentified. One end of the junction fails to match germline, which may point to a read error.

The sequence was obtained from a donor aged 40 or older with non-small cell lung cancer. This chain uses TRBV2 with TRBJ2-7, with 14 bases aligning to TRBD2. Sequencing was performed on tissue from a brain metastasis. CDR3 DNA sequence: TGTGCCAGCAGTTCGACTAGCGGGGGGGCCGGCAACGAGCAATACTTC. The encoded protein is CASSSTSGGAGNEQYF.